This passage covers 32 T cell receptor beta chains from one sample sequenced in a study of T cells in Graves' hyperthyroidism and ophthalmopathy. RNA transcripts yielded amplified TCR beta CDR3 regions. The TCR CDR3 was amplified in a first-round RT-PCR using the HTBI primer set. TCRdb used MiXCR to reprocess the multiplex PCR reads, holding one entry per CDR3 protein. The table records 450,000 to 650,000 distinct CDR3 sequences, approximately 17% of them present only once. Sequenced sample: blood. These receptors all stem from a woman aged 18-30 years with Graves' ophthalmopathy.

Many counts were recorded for this clonotype. The V and J genes are TRBV15 and TRBJ1-2; 7 nucleotides align to TRBD1. Germline V gene data show CDR1 as LNHNV and CDR2 as YYDKDF (reference sequence). The CDR3 is 17 residues long. V was clipped by 4 bases and J by 3 bases; unmatched bases: 14. The CDR3 region has the DNA TGTGCCACCAGCACTCGATTGACAGGGATCAAGGACTATGGCTACACCTTC. Protein product: CATSTRLTGIKDYGYTF.

This clonotype was counted many times. This sequence joins TRBV6-1 and TRBJ2-6, with D unclear. The CDR3 extends over 16 amino acids. Trimming pared 2 bases from V and 2 bases from J, leaving 10 bases between. Germline loops: CDR1 MNHNS, CDR2 SASEGT. The CDR3 region has the DNA TGTGCCAGCAGTGAAACGCGTATTGCTGGGGCCAACGTCCTGACTTTC. Translating it yields CASSETRIAGANVLTF.

The gene calls are TRBV19 and TRBJ2-1; 9 bases align to TRBD1. This CDR3 is built from 18 residues. Germline V gene data show CDR1 as LNHDA and CDR2 as SQIVND (reference sequence). Trimming cost V 3 bases and J 4 bases; bases outside gene matches: 13. CDR3 region: CASSIHFARDRVYNEQFF. CDR3 coding DNA: TGTGCCAGTAGTATTCACTTCGCCCGGGACAGGGTATACAATGAGCAGTTCTTC.

This clonotype was seen a few times. This chain joins TRBV5-1 and TRBJ2-7; D may be TRBD2 (6 bases). Trimming took off 5 bases at V and 7 bases at J, with 16 bases between the two ends. Germline-derived CDR1 and CDR2 are SGHRS and YFSETQ. This CDR3 is built from 13 residues. The CDR3 sequence is CASSQQEGWEQYF. Written as DNA, the CDR3 is TGCGCCAGCAGTCAACAGGAGGGATGGGAGCAGTACTTC.

A remark on this clonotype: An end of the junction differs from the germline gene, which may be a read error. In nucleotides, the CDR3 is TGTGCCAGCAGCCGCAACGGGAACTATGGCTGCACCTTC. Its translation is CASSRNGNYGCTF. The chain couples TRBV7-2 to TRBJ1-2; D is unclear. Germline loops: CDR1 SGHTA, CDR2 FQGNSA. This CDR3 region has 13 residues.

This clonotype was detected many times. V gene TRBV2 combines with J gene TRBJ2-3, with 7 bases identical to TRBD1. CDR1 and CDR2 from the germline V gene are SNHLY and FYNNEI. The CDR3 is 17 residues long. After removal of 3 bases from V and 1 base from J, the junction contained 10 bases not matched to a gene. The CDR3 DNA sequence: TGTGCCAGCAGTGAGGGAACAGGGGTGTTTGGCACAGATACGCAGTATTTT. Protein sequence: CASSEGTGVFGTDTQYF. The full variable domain, with the rest looked up from reference TRBV2 and TRBJ2-3, is EPEVTQTPSHQVTQMGQEVILRCVPISNHLYFYWYRQILGQKVEFLVSFYNNEISEKSEIFDDQFSVERPDGSNFTLKIRSTKLEDSAMYFCASSEGTGVFGTDTQYFGPGTRLTVL.

The chain couples TRBV9 to TRBJ1-1; no definite D call. This CDR3 has 14 residues. Looked up from germline, CDR1 is SGDLS and CDR2 is YYNGEE. Trimming removed 0 bases at V and 4 bases at J, with 10 bases between. DNA for the CDR3: TGTGCCAGCAGCGTAGGAGTTGAGTCCACTGAAGCTTTCTTT. Its translation: CASSVGVESTEAFF.

Ten or more counts support this clonotype. The V gene is TRBV20-1, the J gene TRBJ2-5; 12 bases fit TRBD2. The J segment lost 1 base and the V segment lost 6 bases, leaving 3 bases of the junction unmatched. Germline CDR1 reads DFQATT; CDR2 reads SNEGSKA (reference sequence). This CDR3 is 14 amino acids long. CDR3 in DNA: TGCAGTGCGGGGGGACTAGCGGGCCAAGAGACCCAGTACTTC. This sequence encodes CSAGGLAGQETQYF.

In this sample, this clonotype turned up a few times. The J gene is TRBJ2-3, the V gene TRBV15, with TRBD2 matching 10 bases. This CDR3 is built from 15 residues. V dropped 5 bases and J dropped 3; count of bases not matched to a gene: 5. Germline V gene sequence: CDR1 LNHNV, CDR2 YYDKDF (reference sequence). CDR3 coding DNA: TGTGCCACCAGCCCCAGCGGGGGGGAAACAGATACGCAGTATTTT. Its protein product is CATSPSGGETDTQYF.

In its sample, this clonotype was seen many times. The chain is built from TRBV30 and TRBJ2-3, with 11 nucleotides matching TRBD1. J was trimmed by 5 bases and V by 4 bases; bases with no gene match: 11. The CDR3 length is 16 residues. Germline V gene data show CDR1 as GTSNPN and CDR2 as SVGIG (reference sequence). CDR3 nucleotide sequence: TGTGCCTGGACGAAAGGGACAGGGGGATTTGGAGATACGCAGTATTTT. Its translation is CAWTKGTGGFGDTQYF.

In this sample, this clonotype turned up many times. The chain recombines TRBV2 with TRBJ1-1; a possible D gene is TRBD1 (5 bases). Germline V gene data show CDR1 as SNHLY and CDR2 as FYNNEI. V dropped 8 bases and J dropped 1 base, with 17 bases sitting between them. This CDR3 is 15 amino acids long. The CDR3 nucleotides are TGTGCCAGCTCATGGGCAGGGAGGGCGAACACTGAAGCTTTCTTT. This sequence encodes CASSWAGRANTEAFF. Full variable domain (remainder filled in from reference TRBV2 and TRBJ1-1): EPEVTQTPSHQVTQMGQEVILRCVPISNHLYFYWYRQILGQKVEFLVSFYNNEISEKSEIFDDQFSVERPDGSNFTLKIRSTKLEDSAMYFCASSWAGRANTEAFFGQGTRLTVV.

In this sample, this clonotype turned up many times. V and J are TRBV7-6 and TRBJ2-3; TRBD1 matches 9 bases. The CDR3 spans 14 residues. Germline V CDR1 and CDR2: SGHVS, FNYEAQ. J gave up 3 bases and V 6 bases, and 4 bases lay outside the gene matches. CDR3 DNA: TGTGCCAGCAGTCACAGGGGGCCTACAGATACGCAGTATTTT. It encodes CASSHRGPTDTQYF.

There are many counts of this clonotype. The chain recombines TRBV5-8 with TRBJ2-1, with 9 nucleotides matching TRBD1. There are 15 residues in the CDR3. Unmatched junction bases numbered 9, after V lost 5 bases and J lost 6 bases. Germline V lookup: CDR1 SGHTS, CDR2 YDEGEE. The chain's CDR3 is CASSDVGQGGNEQFF. CDR3 DNA sequence: TGTGCCAGCAGTGACGTGGGACAGGGCGGCAATGAGCAGTTCTTC.

This clonotype was counted between two and nine times. V gene TRBV20-1 combines with J gene TRBJ1-1; D not resolved. Germline-derived CDR1 and CDR2 are DFQATT and SNEGSKA (reference sequence). Trimming stripped 6 bases from V and 10 bases from J, with 6 bases between. This CDR3 contains 8 residues. CDR3 in amino acids: CSARGAFF. Here the CDR3 DNA reads TGCAGTGCCCGAGGAGCTTTCTTT.

This clonotype was counted a single time. V is TRBV19 and J is TRBJ1-2; D uncertain. This CDR3 region has 14 residues. Germline CDR1 and CDR2: LNHDA and SQIVND (reference sequence). The V gene lost 8 bases and the J gene lost 2 bases, with 15 bases spanning the gap. This CDR3 is CASQVTASNYGYTF. CDR3 nucleotide sequence: TGTGCCAGTCAGGTCACGGCATCCAACTATGGCTACACCTTC.

This clonotype was seen many times. The chain combines TRBV5-8 with TRBJ1-1, with 7 bases fitting TRBD1. CDR1 SGHTS and CDR2 YDEGEE come from the germline V gene. There are 14 residues in the CDR3. V lost 1 base, J lost 11 bases, and 11 bases stayed unmatched. The CDR3 sequence is CASSLLGRGDAAFF. In DNA form, the CDR3 reads TGTGCCAGCAGCTTGTTAGGCAGGGGGGATGCTGCTTTCTTT. Supplemented by reference TRBV5-8 and TRBJ1-1, the full variable domain reads EAGVTQSPTHLIKTRGQQATLRCSPISGHTSVYWYQQALGLGLQFLLWYDEGEERNRGNFPPRFSGRQFPNYSSELNVNALELEDSALYLCASSLLGRGDAAFFGQGTRLTVV.

Worth noting for this clonotype: A read error is possible here, since a much larger clone lies one base away. The gene calls are TRBV30 and TRBJ1-1; maybe TRBD1 (5 bases). The CDR3 is 16 residues long. Germline V gives CDR1 GTSNPN, CDR2 SVGIG (reference sequence). CDR3 loop: CAWSQSRSGTNAEAFF. In nucleotides, the CDR3 is TGTGCCTGGAGTCAGAGCCGGTCGGGGACGAACGCTGAAGCTTTCTTT.

This clonotype was detected many times. CDR3 coding DNA: TGCAGTGCGAGACAGGGGACTGAAGCTTTCTTT. It translates to CSARQGTEAFF. This rearrangement joins TRBV20-1 to TRBJ1-1; 8 bases align to TRBD1. In germline, CDR1 is DFQATT, CDR2 SNEGSKA (reference sequence). This CDR3 has 11 amino acids. The V gene end was trimmed by 6 bases and the J gene end by 5 bases; junction bases not matched to a gene: 2.

In its sample, this clonotype was seen many times. V is TRBV12-3 or TRBV12-4 and J is TRBJ1-5, with 10 positions matching TRBD1. Trimming cost V 1 base and J 3 bases; bases outside gene matches: 9. The CDR3 is 18 residues long. The CDR3 region is CASSLGLGTGAFNQPQHF. Written as DNA, the CDR3 is TGTGCCAGCAGTTTAGGCCTCGGGACAGGGGCGTTCAATCAGCCCCAGCATTTT.

This clonotype has a handful of counts. Just one base apart from a much larger clone, this may be a read error. V and J are TRBV28 and TRBJ1-4; TRBD1 agrees at 9 bases. CDR1 is MDHEN and CDR2 is SYDVKM in the germline V gene. This CDR3 spans 14 amino acids. CDR3 in amino acids: CASSRTGANGKLFF. CDR3 sequence (DNA): TGTGCCAGCAGTAGGACAGGGGCTAATGGAAAACTGTTTTTT.

CDR3: CASTEARLAGAGSYEQYF. The CDR3 coding sequence is TGTGCCAGCACCGAGGCGAGACTAGCGGGAGCGGGCTCCTACGAGCAGTACTTC. This rearrangement joins TRBV27 to TRBJ2-7; TRBD2 matches 12 bases. The CDR3 length is 18 residues. Germline V gene lookup returns CDR1 MNHEY and CDR2 SMNVEV (reference sequence). Germline trimming cut 7 bases from V and 0 bases from J; bases unmatched to any gene: 13.

This clonotype has only a few counts. V usage is TRBV7-2 and J usage is TRBJ2-7; possibly TRBD2 for D (5 bases). Trimming cost V 6 bases and J 1 base, with 10 bases left between them. CDR1 and CDR2 from the germline V gene are SGHTA and FQGNSA. CDR3 size: 13 residues. This CDR3 reads CASRPSGSYEQYF. The CDR3 bases are TGTGCCAGCAGGCCGTCGGGGTCCTACGAGCAGTACTTC.

This clonotype was found many times. The chain employs TRBV5-1 and TRBJ1-1; D perhaps matches TRBD1 (5 bases). V lost 1 base and J lost 1, with 11 bases in between. CDR1 SGHRS and CDR2 YFSETQ come from the germline V gene. This CDR3 region has 15 residues. The CDR3 sequence is CASSLNVQGNTEAFF. The CDR3 nucleotides read TGCGCCAGCAGCTTGAATGTTCAGGGGAACACTGAAGCTTTCTTT.

This clonotype was observed many times. The V gene is TRBV7-6, the J gene TRBJ2-7; 9 nucleotides align to TRBD2. CDR3 size: 15 residues. V shed 5 bases, J shed 2 bases, and the junction held 7 bases outside the gene matches. The germline V gene encodes CDR1 SGHVS and CDR2 FNYEAQ. The DNA of the CDR3 is TGTGCCAGCAGCAAAACTAGCGGGTCGACCTACGAGCAGTACTTC. It is translated as CASSKTSGSTYEQYF. Supplemented by reference TRBV7-6 and TRBJ2-7, the full variable domain reads GAGVSQSPRYKVTKRGQDVALRCDPISGHVSLYWYRQALGQGPEFLTYFNYEAQQDKSGLPNDRFSAERPEGSISTLTIQRTEQRDSAMYRCASSKTSGSTYEQYFGPGTRLTVT.

This clonotype was counted at least ten times. This sequence joins TRBV29-1 and TRBJ1-5; 9 nucleotides align to TRBD1. The CDR3 has 14 residues. J gave up 4 bases and V 4 bases, and 5 bases lay outside the gene matches. Germline loops: CDR1 SQVTM, CDR2 ANQGSEA. CDR3 nucleotides: TGCAGCGTTGTCGAGGGGACAGGGAATCAGCCCCAGCATTTT. Protein: CSVVEGTGNQPQHF.

This clonotype was found many times. The J gene is TRBJ1-2, the V gene TRBV9, with TRBD1 identical over 9 bases. Trimming at V came to 2 bases and at J to 2 bases, leaving 1 base not matched to a gene. CDR1 and CDR2 (germline): SGDLS, YYNGEE. The CDR3 is made up of 14 amino acids. In nucleotides, the CDR3 is TGTGCCAGCAGCGTCGGACAGGGGAACTATGGCTACACCTTC. As protein: CASSVGQGNYGYTF. Variable domain in full (rest from reference TRBV9 and TRBJ1-2): DSGVTQTPKHLITATGQRVTLRCSPRSGDLSVYWYQQSLDQGLQFLIQYYNGEERAKGNILERFSAQQFPDLHSELNLSSLELGDSALYFCASSVGQGNYGYTFGSGTRLTVV.

This clonotype appeared many times. The chain is built from TRBV27 and TRBJ2-7; D may be TRBD2 (5 bases). This CDR3 is built from 19 residues. Trimming pared 1 base from V and 0 bases from J, leaving 22 bases between. Germline CDR1 MNHEY, CDR2 SMNVEV (reference sequence). The CDR3, as DNA: TGTGCCAGCAGTTTATACCCACTAGGTTTCAGCCCCGGCTCCTACGAGCAGTACTTC. Protein sequence: CASSLYPLGFSPGSYEQYF.

This clonotype was observed many times. This chain links TRBV5-1 with TRBJ2-7, with D perhaps TRBD2 (5 bases). The CDR3 runs to 13 residues. Trimming pared 0 bases from V and 6 bases from J, leaving 10 bases between. From germline, CDR1 is SGHRS and CDR2 YFSETQ. In DNA form, the CDR3 reads TGCGCCAGCAGCTTGGGAGGGTCGGCCGAGCAGTACTTC. Its translation: CASSLGGSAEQYF.

This clonotype was picked up many times. V gene TRBV27 combines with J gene TRBJ1-2, with TRBD1 as a possible D gene (6 bases). Trimming shortened V by 11 bases and J by 0 bases, and 13 bases separated the two germline ends. This CDR3 contains 13 residues. Germline lookup yields CDR1 MNHEY and CDR2 SMNVEV (reference sequence). The CDR3 loop is CASSGQTNYGYTF. CDR3 in DNA: TGTGCCTCATCCGGACAGACTAACTATGGCTACACCTTC.

This clonotype was counted at least ten times. The rearrangement uses TRBV29-1 and TRBJ2-1; 14 bases line up with TRBD2. This CDR3 spans 17 amino acids. Germline CDR1 is SQVTM and CDR2 is ANQGSEA. V trimming: 0 bases; J trimming: 6 bases; junction bases outside the gene matches: 7. CDR3 loop: CSVEDRGTSGGVNEQFF. CDR3 nucleotide sequence: TGCAGCGTTGAAGATCGAGGGACTAGCGGGGGCGTCAATGAGCAGTTCTTC.

The chain links TRBV6-1 to TRBJ1-6; D remains ambiguous. Between the trimmed V and J ends, which lost 5 bases and 10 bases, there was a span of 15 bases. The CDR3 length is 14 residues. The germline gives CDR1 MNHNS, CDR2 SASEGT. CDR3 amino acids: CASSPRAEGSPLHF. Written as DNA, the CDR3 is TGTGCCAGCAGTCCCCGGGCCGAGGGCTCACCCCTCCACTTT.

This clonotype was counted many times. The chain links TRBV6-1 to TRBJ2-5, with 9 bases fitting TRBD1. The length of the CDR3 is 15 residues. Germline trimming cut 7 bases from V and 5 bases from J; bases unmatched to any gene: 11. CDR1 is MNHNS and CDR2 is SASEGT in the germline V gene. The CDR3 DNA reads as TGTGCCAGCATTTCCCTAACAGGGGGCCGGGAGACCCAGTACTTC. Residues: CASISLTGGRETQYF.